Below are 30 T cell receptor beta chains sequenced from a single sample in a study of graft-versus-host responses after intestinal transplantation. This table comes from immunoSEQ multiplex PCR, and its TCRdb copy is limited to in-frame clones, with some not included. Of 100,000 to 140,000 clones in the sample, about 87% are singletons; the top ten hold around 0.7%. No antigen has been identified for these receptors. The sequences come from unstimulated CD4+ T cells sorted from spleen or lymph node cells, collected before transplant. The receptors derive from a human donor who was the organ donor for an intestinal transplant.

This chain connects TRBV2 to TRBJ2-7; TRBD1 matches at 8 bases. Germline V gene sequence: CDR1 SNHLY, CDR2 FYNNEI. This CDR3 has 15 residues. With V trimmed by 6 bases and J by 3 bases, 10 bases remained unmatched. CDR3 in DNA: TGTGCCAGCAGCCCGAAGACAGGGGTATTCTACGAGCAGTACTTC. Its translation: CASSPKTGVFYEQYF. Full variable domain (remainder filled in from reference TRBV2 and TRBJ2-7): EPEVTQTPSHQVTQMGQEVILRCVPISNHLYFYWYRQILGQKVEFLVSFYNNEISEKSEIFDDQFSVERPDGSNFTLKIRSTKLEDSAMYFCASSPKTGVFYEQYFGPGTRLTVT.

The rearrangement joins TRBV2 to TRBJ2-4; TRBD2 agrees at 7 bases. There are 15 residues in the CDR3. V shed 6 bases, J shed 0 bases, and the junction held 5 bases outside the gene matches. Germline CDR1 SNHLY, CDR2 FYNNEI. The CDR3 coding sequence is TGTGCCAGCAGAGTTGGGGGGGTAGCCAAAAACATTCAGTACTTC. Its translation: CASRVGGVAKNIQYF.

V usage is TRBV4-1 and J usage is TRBJ1-5; D possibly corresponds to TRBD1 (5 bases). Germline CDR1 and CDR2: MGHRA and YSYEKL. The CDR3 runs to 13 residues. Trimming removed 1 base from V and 6 bases from J, with 7 bases in between. CDR3 bases: TGCGCCAGCAGCCAAGGAACAGGTCAGCCCCAGCATTTT. It encodes CASSQGTGQPQHF.

The J gene is TRBJ1-4, the V gene TRBV6-6, with no clear D. The CDR3 spans 11 residues. Trimming pared 2 bases from V and 8 bases from J, leaving 3 bases between. CDR1 and CDR2 (germline): MNHNY, SVGAGI (reference sequence). Here the CDR3 DNA reads TGTGCCAGCAGTTACGGCGAAAAACTGTTTTTT. It codes for CASSYGEKLFF.

The gene calls are TRBV5-5 and TRBJ1-1; 8 bases align to TRBD1. J lost 4 bases, V lost 7 bases, and 12 bases had no gene match. This CDR3 is 15 amino acids long. The germline V gene encodes CDR1 SGHKS and CDR2 YYEKEE (reference sequence). The CDR3 region has the DNA TGTGCCAGCGATATACTGACAGGGGTTGGCACTGAAGCTTTCTTT. This codes for CASDILTGVGTEAFF.

In this sample, this clone turned up a few times. This chain joins TRBV5-1 and TRBJ1-3, with D possibly being TRBD1 (5 bases). V lost 4 bases and J 0 bases, leaving 8 bases between the germline ends. This CDR3 region has 14 residues. The V gene's germline CDR1 is SGHRS and CDR2 YFSETQ. The CDR3 here is CASSPGSSGNTIYF. The CDR3 DNA follows: TGCGCCAGCAGCCCAGGGAGCTCTGGAAACACCATATATTTT.

Of note for this clone: Other DNA sequences in this sample translate to the same CDR3. The rearrangement links TRBV5-1 to TRBJ2-3; D perhaps matches TRBD2 (6 bases). Trimming took off 3 bases at V and 3 bases at J, with 8 bases between the two ends. Germline loops: CDR1 SGHRS, CDR2 YFSETQ. The CDR3 spans 13 residues. The CDR3 coding sequence is TGCGCCAGCAGCTGGGAGGCTACAGATACGCAGTATTTT. This sequence encodes CASSWEATDTQYF.

The chain joins TRBV27 to TRBJ1-5; no clear D gene. The CDR3 loop spans 15 amino acids. In germline, CDR1 is MNHEY, CDR2 SMNVEV (reference sequence). Trimming removed 5 bases at V and 5 bases at J, with 16 bases between. Here the CDR3 DNA reads TGTGCCAGCAGTCCAACCGGACGGGCGCATCAGCCCCAGCATTTT. Translated, it gives CASSPTGRAHQPQHF.

This clone was counted only a few times. The rearrangement joins TRBV7-2 to TRBJ2-7, with TRBD2 matching 7 bases. Germline V lookup: CDR1 SGHTA, CDR2 FQGNSA. CDR3 length: 13 residues. The V and J ends lost 3 bases and 7 bases, in that order; junction bases with no gene match: 6. CDR3: CASSLAGAGEQYF. The DNA of the CDR3 is TGTGCCAGCAGCTTGGCGGGAGCTGGGGAGCAGTACTTC.

The J gene is TRBJ2-2, the V gene TRBV11-2; D possibly corresponds to TRBD2 (5 bases). CDR1 and CDR2 from the germline V gene are SGHAT and FQNNGV. The CDR3 runs 13 residues. V was cut by 1 base and J by 10 bases, with 10 bases left in between. The CDR3 loop reads CASSLGTAAELFF. CDR3 DNA: TGTGCCAGCAGCTTAGGTACAGCGGCGGAGCTGTTTTTT.

This clone was detected only once. The rearrangement links TRBV5-6 to TRBJ1-1, with a possible D match to TRBD1 (6 bases). Trimming pared 4 bases from V and 1 base from J, leaving 17 bases between. The length of the CDR3 is 16 residues. Germline V gives CDR1 SGHDT, CDR2 YYEEEE. CDR3 protein: CASSLRRTATNTEAFF. In DNA form, the CDR3 reads TGTGCCAGCAGCCTAAGACGGACAGCAACGAACACTGAAGCTTTCTTT.

The genes are TRBV11-2 and TRBJ1-1, with TRBD1 matching over 8 bases. The trim removed 3 bases at V and 6 bases at J, leaving 3 bases unmatched. The germline V gene has CDR1 SGHAT and CDR2 FQNNGV. The CDR3 extends over 13 amino acids. The CDR3 bases are TGTGCCAGCAGCTTTTTACAGGGGGCTGAAGCTTTCTTT. This translates into CASSFLQGAEAFF.

The rearrangement links TRBV7-9 to TRBJ2-1; tentative D call: TRBD2 (6 bases). Germline CDR1 reads SEHNR; CDR2 reads FQNEAQ (reference sequence). The CDR3 consists of 15 residues. Trimming took off 5 bases at V and 5 bases at J, with 16 bases between the two ends. CDR3 nucleotides: TGTGCCAGCAGCCCCACCCTCGGGAGTAACAATGAGCAGTTCTTC. Its protein product is CASSPTLGSNNEQFF.

The J gene is TRBJ2-1, the V gene TRBV6-4; possibly TRBD2 for D (5 bases). Deletions cut 8 bases from V and 6 bases from J, with 20 bases between. The CDR3 is 15 amino acids. The V gene's germline CDR1 is MRHNA and CDR2 SNTAGT. The CDR3 region is CASEYLASKGNEQFF. The CDR3 DNA reads as TGTGCCAGCGAATACCTAGCTTCTAAAGGCAATGAGCAGTTCTTC.

The chain carries TRBV11-3 and TRBJ2-2; D not resolved. With 2 bases removed from V and 6 bases from J, the gap between germline ends came to 4 bases. This CDR3 region has 12 residues. Germline loops: CDR1 SGHNT, CDR2 YENEEA. The CDR3 loop reads CASSLSSGELFF. The CDR3 DNA reads as TGTGCCAGCAGCTTATCCTCCGGGGAGCTGTTTTTT.

This CDR3 reads CASRLGGGYKNIQYF. The CDR3 nucleotides are TGTGCCAGCAGGCTGGGTGGCGGATACAAAAACATTCAGTACTTC. V is TRBV6-5 and J is TRBJ2-4; no clear D. The CDR3 sequence is 15 residues long. In germline, CDR1 is MNHEY, CDR2 SVGAGI. Deletions cut 6 bases from V and 3 bases from J, with 15 bases between.

V is TRBV4-2 and J is TRBJ1-1; 9 nucleotides align to TRBD1. Unmatched junction bases numbered 9, after V lost 3 bases and J lost 7 bases. Germline values: CDR1 LGHNA, CDR2 YNFKEQ. The CDR3 totals 15 residues. This chain's CDR3 is CASSHLGTGQYEAFF. Written as DNA, the CDR3 is TGTGCCAGCAGCCATCTCGGGACAGGGCAATATGAAGCTTTCTTT.

The V and J genes are TRBV2 and TRBJ1-5; weak D call: TRBD1 (6 bases). Germline V gives CDR1 SNHLY, CDR2 FYNNEI. The length of the CDR3 is 14 residues. V lost 5 bases to trimming and J lost 0 bases, with 8 bases between them. As DNA, the CDR3 is TGTGCCAGCAGTCTGACAGGTAGCAATCAGCCCCAGCATTTT. This gives the protein CASSLTGSNQPQHF.

The genes are TRBV15 and TRBJ1-3, with D perhaps matching TRBD1 (6 bases). Germline V lookup: CDR1 LNHNV, CDR2 YYDKDF (reference sequence). V lost 1 base and J lost 7, with 17 bases in between. This CDR3 has 16 residues. The CDR3 sequence: CATSRGTGKGRNTIYF. The CDR3 nucleotides read TGTGCCACCAGCAGAGGCACAGGGAAGGGGAGGAACACCATATATTTT.

This rearrangement joins TRBV4-1 to TRBJ1-3; D might be TRBD1 (5 bases). Germline values: CDR1 MGHRA, CDR2 YSYEKL. The CDR3 sequence is 19 residues long. Trimming removed 0 bases at V and 0 bases at J, with 18 bases between. The CDR3 reads CASSQEWGRSLGSGNTIYF. The DNA of the CDR3 is TGCGCCAGCAGCCAAGAATGGGGCAGGTCCCTTGGCTCTGGAAACACCATATATTTT.

V usage is TRBV30 and J usage is TRBJ1-1; 7 positions match TRBD1. V shed 2 bases, J shed 1 base, and the junction held 4 bases outside the gene matches. The CDR3 sequence is 14 residues long. CDR1 is GTSNPN, CDR2 SVGIG, per germline (reference sequence). This CDR3 is CAWSLGTENTEAFF. CDR3 coding DNA: TGTGCCTGGAGTCTAGGGACAGAGAACACTGAAGCTTTCTTT.

The chain links TRBV9 to TRBJ1-1, with D hard to call. Trimming left V 0 bases short and J 1 base short, with 10 bases between. The V gene's germline CDR1 is SGDLS and CDR2 YYNGEE. CDR3 size: 15 residues. The CDR3 DNA follows: TGTGCCAGCAGCGTAGTCAGTGGACCGAACACTGAAGCTTTCTTT. This sequence encodes CASSVVSGPNTEAFF.

The rearrangement joins TRBV11-3 to TRBJ2-4, with D perhaps given as TRBD1 or TRBD2 (5 bases each). The CDR3 spans 15 residues. Trimming left V 3 bases short and J 0 bases short, with 9 bases between. The germline gives CDR1 SGHNT, CDR2 YENEEA. CDR3 region: CASSFGTLAKNIQYF. The CDR3 bases are TGTGCCAGCAGCTTTGGGACGCTAGCCAAAAACATTCAGTACTTC.

This chain joins TRBV5-1 and TRBJ2-5, with 7 bases lining up with TRBD2. The germline V gene encodes CDR1 SGHRS and CDR2 YFSETQ. CDR3 size: 15 residues. The V segment lost 7 bases and the J segment 1 base; nucleotides outside the gene matches: 10. As DNA, the CDR3 is TGCGCCAGCGGTGGGAGCGGGGCGGGCCAAGAGACCCAGTACTTC. Translated, it gives CASGGSGAGQETQYF.

The chain is built from TRBV18 and TRBJ2-5, with 8 bases aligning to TRBD2. The germline V gene has CDR1 KGHSH and CDR2 LQKENI. Trimming at V came to 0 bases and at J to 4 bases, leaving 1 base not matched to a gene. The CDR3 covers 14 residues. The CDR3 spells CASSPPAGVETQYF. DNA of the CDR3: TGTGCCAGCTCACCACCAGCGGGGGTAGAGACCCAGTACTTC.

V usage is TRBV7-9 and J usage is TRBJ2-3, with TRBD1 as a possible D gene (6 bases). Trimming removed 8 bases from V and 2 bases from J, with 11 bases in between. The CDR3 is 13 amino acids. Germline V lookup: CDR1 SEHNR, CDR2 FQNEAQ (reference sequence). CDR3 DNA: TGTGCCAGCCCCCCAGGGGACACAGATACGCAGTATTTT. It yields the protein CASPPGDTDTQYF.

V and J are TRBV6-4 and TRBJ2-5; D is unclear. Per the germline V gene, CDR1 is MRHNA and CDR2 is SNTAGT. V was trimmed by 2 bases and J by 2 bases, leaving 18 bases between them. The CDR3 loop spans 17 amino acids. The CDR3 DNA sequence: TGTGCCAGCAGTGACGCACAGCAAAGGTCGGTTCAAGAGACCCAGTACTTC. This encodes CASSDAQQRSVQETQYF.

The chain joins TRBV6-6 to TRBJ2-1; 11 bases match TRBD2. Germline V gene lookup returns CDR1 MNHNY and CDR2 SVGAGI (reference sequence). The CDR3 has 14 amino acids. The trim removed 7 bases at V and 4 bases at J, leaving 3 bases unmatched. CDR3: CASNRLAGYNEQFF. The CDR3 DNA reads TGTGCCAGCAACCGACTAGCGGGGTACAATGAGCAGTTCTTC.

The gene calls are TRBV7-2 and TRBJ2-7, with 10 bases aligning to TRBD2. Per germline, CDR1 SGHTA and CDR2 FQGNSA. The J segment lost 4 bases and the V segment lost 0 bases, leaving 6 bases of the junction unmatched. This CDR3 region has 16 residues. CDR3 amino acids: CASSLAFSGGRYEQYF. In DNA form, the CDR3 reads TGTGCCAGCAGCTTAGCCTTTAGCGGGGGGCGATACGAGCAGTACTTC.

The genes are TRBV6-5 and TRBJ1-5; D possibly corresponds to TRBD1 (6 bases). Looked up from germline, CDR1 is MNHEY and CDR2 is SVGAGI. The CDR3 contains 15 residues. V gave up 6 bases and J gave up 3 bases, with 15 bases separating them. CDR3 region: CASSLPRTDNQPQHF. DNA of the CDR3: TGTGCCAGCAGCCTCCCTCGGACAGACAATCAGCCCCAGCATTTT.